This paragraph reports one T cell receptor beta chain. Its binding antigen is unknown. Base qualities are not at hand, and no much larger clone is one base apart. The goal of deep resolution MiSeq sequencing was a depth between 1 in 1 million and 1 in 200,000 T cells, and coverage averaged 10x per clonotype. TCR beta libraries were generated with the immunoSEQ hsTCRB Kit. As for the original processing: ImmunoSEQ Data Assistant and ImmunoSEQ Analyzer were used for data analysis, and V, D and J genes were assigned according to IMGT definitions. Clonality, which ranges from 0 to 1, was calculated as one minus the normalized Shannon entropy of productive rearrangement frequencies. Only overrepresented clonotypes making up at least 0.05% of the repertoire of each patient were included in the public clonotype analysis. Repertoires from thirteen age-matched healthy donors in immuneACCESS were used as clonality controls. This is the immuneACCESS table as TCRdb keeps it, with only in-frame sequences that have V and J called. A part of the clones is gone; compared with another copy, unresolved V genes explain less than half, and the rest is unexplained. That table furnishes V, J and clone size, whereas the DNA furnished D and trimming. The sample profile shows hundreds of thousands of clones; more than 65% of them were found once. The ten biggest clones cover 6.5% to 8% of the sample.

The data derive from a study of cytotoxic CD8 clonotypes in ibrutinib-treated CLL (dated by TCRdb to 2020 to 2023). Turning to the overall study: The cohort was composed of under 12 relapsed/refractory and approximately 14 treatment-naive patients; IGHV unmutated status was identified in some 17 patients. Cryopreserved peripheral blood mononuclear cells were obtained prior to treatment, at the time of response, and at either disease progression or sustained remission. Samples at response were collected after a median of about 12 months of treatment, with a range of about 6 to 40 months. Of the 70 to 90 people in the trial, around 26 had longitudinal samples available. Partial responses were observed in about 24 patients and complete responses in 2; after a median follow-up of roughly 62 months, remission was maintained in approximately 15 patients and progression was observed in roughly twelve. On average, each sample had hundreds of thousands of productive templates and 96,000 or so productive rearrangements. The investigation overall reported the following: Baseline clonality exceeded that of age-matched healthy donors and correlated strongly with circulating CD8+ T-cell counts. Sampling times were not matched between sustained-remission and progressing patients, and lymph node repertoires were not studied. Public clonotypes were rare and either shrank or stayed stable during treatment, and the rise in clonality at ibrutinib response reflected expansion of private clonotypes. At ibrutinib response clonality went up, during sustained remission it held steady, and at progression it dropped back toward baseline.

Approximately 2 micrograms of genomic DNA were extracted from cryopreserved PBMCs for TCR beta library preparation. High-throughput TCR beta sequencing was performed on longitudinal blood samples from CLL patients receiving ibrutinib monotherapy. Patients were enrolled in a phase 2 open-label single-center ibrutinib monotherapy trial. A distance of 8 bases separates the germline ends of V and J, which lose 0 bases and 6 bases respectively. The germline V gene (reference sequence) provides CDR1 GTSNPN and CDR2 SVGIG. The CDR3 contains 12 residues, cysteine and phenylalanine counted. The entry retains the CDR3 DNA only, 36 bases that are in frame from base 1.

This clonotype originated in a human donor with chronic lymphocytic leukemia. The V and J segments used are TRBV30 and TRBJ1-1; TRBD1 might be the D gene, on 6 matching bases. The sample here was PBMCs, taken before ibrutinib treatment. The CDR3 reads as follows: CAWSVGGPEAFF. The bases read TGTGCCTGGAGTGTAGGGGGGCCTGAAGCTTTCTTT. The full variable domain, completed from the reference TRBV30 and TRBJ1-1 proteins outside the CDR3, reads SQTIHQWPATLVQPVGSPLSLECTVEGTSNPNLYWYRQAAGRGLQLLFYSVGIGQISSEVPQNLSASRPQDRQFILSSKKLLLSDSGFYLCAWSVGGPEAFFGQGTRLTVV.